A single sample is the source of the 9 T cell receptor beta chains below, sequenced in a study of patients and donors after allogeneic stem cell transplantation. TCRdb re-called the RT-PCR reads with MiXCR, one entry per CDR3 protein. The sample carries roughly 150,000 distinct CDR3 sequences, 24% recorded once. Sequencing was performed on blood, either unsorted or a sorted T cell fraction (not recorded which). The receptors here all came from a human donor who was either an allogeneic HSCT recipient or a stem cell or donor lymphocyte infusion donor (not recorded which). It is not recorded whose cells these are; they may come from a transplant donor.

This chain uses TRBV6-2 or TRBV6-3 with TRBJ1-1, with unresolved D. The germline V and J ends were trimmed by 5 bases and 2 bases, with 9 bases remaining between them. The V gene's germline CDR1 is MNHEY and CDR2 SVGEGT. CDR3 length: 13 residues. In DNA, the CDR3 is TGTGCCAGCAGTCTAACAGAAAACACTGAAGCTTTCTTT. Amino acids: CASSLTENTEAFF.

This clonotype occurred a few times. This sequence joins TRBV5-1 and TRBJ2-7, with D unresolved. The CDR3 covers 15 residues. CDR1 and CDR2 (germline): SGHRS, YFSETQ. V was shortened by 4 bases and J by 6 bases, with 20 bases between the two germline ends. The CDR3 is CASSPNWGRELEQYF. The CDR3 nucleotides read TGCGCCAGCAGCCCGAACTGGGGAAGGGAACTCGAGCAGTACTTC.

CDR3 in DNA: TGCAGCGTCGGCTACGAGCAGTACTTC. This translates into CSVGYEQYF. This rearrangement joins TRBV29-1 to TRBJ2-7; D ambiguous. The CDR3 covers 9 residues. V was trimmed by 6 bases and J by 3 bases, leaving 3 bases between them. CDR1 and CDR2 (germline): SQVTM, ANQGSEA.

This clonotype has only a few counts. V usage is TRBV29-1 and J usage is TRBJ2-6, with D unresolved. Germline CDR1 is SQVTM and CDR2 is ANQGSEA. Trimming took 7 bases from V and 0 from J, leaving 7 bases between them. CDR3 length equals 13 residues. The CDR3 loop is CSAGPSGANVLTF. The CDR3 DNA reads TGCAGCGCTGGCCCCTCTGGGGCCAACGTCCTGACTTTC. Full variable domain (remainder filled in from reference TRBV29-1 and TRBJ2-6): SAVISQKPSRDICQRGTSLTIQCQVDSQVTMMFWYRQQPGQSLTLIATANQGSEATYESGFVIDKFPISRPNLTFSTLTVSNMSPEDSSIYLCSAGPSGANVLTFGAGSRLTVL.

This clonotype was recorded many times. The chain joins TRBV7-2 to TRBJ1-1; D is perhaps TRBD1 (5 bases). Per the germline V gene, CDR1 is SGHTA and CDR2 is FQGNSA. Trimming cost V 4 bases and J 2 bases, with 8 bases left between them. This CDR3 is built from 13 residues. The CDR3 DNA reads TGTGCCAGCAGCTATCAGGGAAACACTGAAGCTTTCTTT. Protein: CASSYQGNTEAFF.

CDR3 DNA: TGTGCCAGCAGATGGTGGCACATATCGCCTGATGACTACACCTTC. Translation: CASRWWHISPDDYTF. The chain couples TRBV7-9 to TRBJ1-2, with unresolved D. Germline loops: CDR1 SEHNR, CDR2 FQNEAQ (reference sequence). There are 15 residues in the CDR3. V lost 6 bases and J lost 10, with 24 bases in between. Full variable domain (remainder filled in from reference TRBV7-9 and TRBJ1-2): DTGVSQNPRHKITKRGQNVTFRCDPISEHNRLYWYRQTLGQGPEFLTYFQNEAQLEKSRLLSDRFSAERPKGSFSTLEIQRTEQGDSAMYLCASRWWHISPDDYTFGSGTRLTVV.

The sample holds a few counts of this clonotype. The CDR3 here is CASSTGSGNTIYF. The DNA for the CDR3 is TGTGCCAGCAGCACAGGGTCTGGAAACACCATATATTTT. The chain recombines TRBV3-1 with TRBJ1-3; TRBD1 might be the D (6 bases). The germline CDR1 and CDR2 sequences are LGHDT and YNNKEL (reference sequence). The CDR3 has 13 residues. V was clipped by 5 bases and J by 1 base, with 6 bases between them.

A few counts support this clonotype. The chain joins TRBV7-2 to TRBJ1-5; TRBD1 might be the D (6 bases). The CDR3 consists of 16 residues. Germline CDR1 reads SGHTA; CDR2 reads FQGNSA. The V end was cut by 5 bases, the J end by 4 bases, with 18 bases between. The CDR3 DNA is TGTGCCAGCAGCCCCCATGGACAGCTCTTTAATCAGCCCCAGCATTTT. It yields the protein CASSPHGQLFNQPQHF.

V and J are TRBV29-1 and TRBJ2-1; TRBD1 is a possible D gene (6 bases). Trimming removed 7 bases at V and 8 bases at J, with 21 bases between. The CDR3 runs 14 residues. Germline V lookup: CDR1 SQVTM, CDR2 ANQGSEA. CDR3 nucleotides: TGCAGCGCCGAACGTACCCAGGGGTGGGATGAGCAGTTCTTC. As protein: CSAERTQGWDEQFF.